This T cell receptor beta chain originates from a study of blood T cell repertoires in COVID-19. Looking at the study overall: Sites in the United States, Italy and Spain provided acute and convalescent COVID-19 samples. The cDNA or gDNA used as material had been derived from T cells, B-cell-depleted T cells, or PBMCs.

TCRdb keeps only in-frame clones here, not all; method: immunoSEQ multiplex PCR. Of 260,000 or so clones listed, approximately 86% were seen once; the top ten hold 2.6%. Assignment of participants to cohorts was predicated upon participant-reported clinical history. The trim removed 5 bases at V and 2 bases at J, leaving 12 bases unmatched. This CDR3 is built from 17 residues. CDR1 KGHSH and CDR2 LQKENI come from the germline V gene. Sample: PBMCs or T cells enriched from blood (not recorded which). This receptor was identified in a woman aged 25 to 39 with acute COVID-19. The chain recombines TRBV18 with TRBJ1-3; 7 nucleotides match TRBD1. The CDR3 spells CASSKIAWDSTGNTIYF. CDR3 nucleotide sequence: TGTGCCAGCTCAAAAATAGCATGGGACAGTACTGGAAACACCATATATTTT.